Each of the 2 T cell receptor beta chains below was sequenced from the same sample in a study of shared clonotypes between healthy human individuals. Profiling relied on immunoSEQ multiplex PCR, and the TCRdb table lists in-frame clones only, not all of them. This table holds fewer than 3 million clones, just under 95% found once. The sequenced sample consisted of naive CD4+ T cells from PBMCs. Regarding subset: CD45RA+ positively selected. These receptors were collected from a man between 18 and 29 years old in good health. Some clones in this sample may be carry-over from other donors' samples.

The CDR3 region has the DNA TGTGCCAGCAGCATTAACCCCCCCCCTGACAGGGGTGCGTATGGCTACACCTTC. Its translation is CASSINPPPDRGAYGYTF. This chain uses TRBV11-2 with TRBJ1-2, with 8 bases lining up with TRBD1. The CDR3 is 18 amino acids. V dropped 5 bases and J dropped 5; count of bases not matched to a gene: 19. Germline loops: CDR1 SGHAT, CDR2 FQNNGV.

The chain couples TRBV7-2 to TRBJ1-2, with 9 bases lining up with TRBD1. Germline trimming cut 5 bases from V and 5 bases from J; bases unmatched to any gene: 18. Germline loops: CDR1 SGHTA, CDR2 FQGNSA. The CDR3 covers 18 residues. The CDR3 loop is CASSPQRTGGGFGYGYTF. The CDR3 nucleotides read TGTGCCAGCAGCCCTCAACGAACAGGGGGCGGATTTGGTTATGGCTACACCTTC. Full variable domain (outside the CDR3, taken from reference TRBV7-2 and TRBJ1-2): GAGVSQSPSNKVTEKGKDVELRCDPISGHTALYWYRQSLGQGLEFLIYFQGNSAPDKSGLPSDRFSAERTGGSVSTLTIQRTQQEDSAVYLCASSPQRTGGGFGYGYTFGSGTRLTVV.